One and the same sample provided the 17 T cell receptor beta chains below, sequenced in a study of blood T cell repertoires in COVID-19. The method was immunoSEQ multiplex PCR; TCRdb's version includes in-frame clones alone and lacks a portion of them. This table holds around 280,000 clones, about 88% found once. Sequencing input: peripheral blood. The receptors were sampled from a woman aged 30 to 39 with COVID-19, enrolled during active disease.

The chain carries TRBV15 and TRBJ2-7; weak D call: TRBD2 (7 bases). Germline lookup yields CDR1 LNHNV and CDR2 YYDKDF (reference sequence). Trimming cost V 6 bases and J 2 bases, with 17 bases left between them. This CDR3 has 15 amino acids. This CDR3 is CATRMGGTPTYEQYF. CDR3 bases: TGTGCCACCAGAATGGGGGGGACACCGACCTACGAGCAGTACTTC. The whole variable domain, remainder taken from reference TRBV15 and TRBJ2-7, is DAMVIQNPRYQVTQFGKPVTLSCSQTLNHNVMYWYQQKSSQAPKLLFHYYDKDFNNEADTPDNFQSRRPNTSFCFLDIRSPGLGDTAMYLCATRMGGTPTYEQYFGPGTRLTVT.

This clone was counted only a few times. V is TRBV10-1 and J is TRBJ2-7, with TRBD1 matching over 7 bases. Trimming cost V 4 bases and J 3 bases; bases outside gene matches: 6. Germline V gene sequence: CDR1 WNHNN, CDR2 SYGVQD (reference sequence). CDR3 length equals 14 residues. The CDR3 sequence is CASSAGQVYYEQYF. DNA of the CDR3: TGCGCCAGCAGTGCTGGACAGGTATACTACGAGCAGTACTTC.

The chain uses TRBV4-1 and TRBJ1-1, with a possible D match to TRBD1 (5 bases). Per germline, CDR1 MGHRA and CDR2 YSYEKL. The ends were cut back, 1 base at V and 3 bases at J, with 9 bases in the middle. The CDR3 extends over 14 amino acids. The CDR3 coding sequence is TGCGCCAGCAGCCAAGTCCCCAGGGACACTGAAGCTTTCTTT. Its translation is CASSQVPRDTEAFF.

The chain uses TRBV24-1 and TRBJ1-2; the D is unclear. V was shortened by 10 bases and J by 4 bases, with 12 bases between the two germline ends. Germline CDR1 reads KGHDR; CDR2 reads SFDVKD. CDR3 length: 12 amino acids. This chain's CDR3 is CATWVSGYGYTF. CDR3 in DNA: TGTGCCACGTGGGTCTCGGGCTATGGCTACACCTTC.

V gene TRBV6-6 combines with J gene TRBJ1-2; no clear D gene. V lost 5 bases to trimming and J lost 5 bases, with 12 bases between them. Germline CDR1 MNHNY, CDR2 SVGAGI (reference sequence). The CDR3 has 13 amino acids. Here the CDR3 DNA reads TGTGCCAGCAGTATAGACATAATTTATGGCTACACCTTC. Translating it yields CASSIDIIYGYTF.

V usage is TRBV10-3 and J usage is TRBJ1-2; D might be TRBD1 (5 bases). Germline CDR1 reads ENHRY; CDR2 reads SYGVKD. Trimming left V 0 bases short and J 4 bases short, with 9 bases between. CDR3 size: 14 residues. The CDR3 DNA is TGTGCCATCAGTGAGTCATGGGGCCCCTATGGCTACACCTTC. Residues: CAISESWGPYGYTF.

The rearrangement uses TRBV18 and TRBJ2-4; possible D gene TRBD1, 5 bases. Germline V gene data show CDR1 as KGHSH and CDR2 as LQKENI. Trimming removed 3 bases at V and 0 bases at J, with 12 bases between. The CDR3 has 16 amino acids. The CDR3, as DNA: TGTGCCAGCTCACCTCCGACAGCCCTAGCCAAAAACATTCAGTACTTC. This translates into CASSPPTALAKNIQYF.

This sequence joins TRBV18 and TRBJ2-5; D may be TRBD2 (5 bases). CDR1 and CDR2 from the germline V gene are KGHSH and LQKENI. V gave up 6 bases and J gave up 5 bases, with 19 bases separating them. The CDR3 covers 15 residues. CDR3 sequence: CASSPGSTRGETQYF. For the CDR3, the DNA is TGTGCCAGCTCTCCGGGCTCTACCCGAGGGGAGACCCAGTACTTC.

The chain has TRBV28 and TRBJ1-5; D not certain. CDR3 length: 15 amino acids. V was pared by 6 bases and J by 3 bases, with 15 bases between. CDR1 and CDR2 (germline): MDHEN, SYDVKM. This CDR3 is CASRPLSGVNQPQHF. The DNA of the CDR3 is TGTGCCAGCAGACCCCTATCGGGAGTCAATCAGCCCCAGCATTTT.

The rearrangement links TRBV2 to TRBJ1-4; D unresolved. The CDR3 has 13 amino acids. Per the germline V gene, CDR1 is SNHLY and CDR2 is FYNNEI. With 6 bases removed from V and 4 bases from J, the gap between germline ends came to 9 bases. The CDR3 loop is CASSLQNNEKLFF. The CDR3 DNA reads TGTGCCAGCAGCCTACAGAATAATGAAAAACTGTTTTTT.

The sample holds a few counts of this clone. V gene TRBV18 combines with J gene TRBJ1-1; a weak D match, TRBD1 (5 bases). Germline lookup yields CDR1 KGHSH and CDR2 LQKENI. CDR3 length equals 14 residues. Trimming left V 2 bases short and J 3 bases short, with 10 bases between. The CDR3 nucleotides are TGTGCCAGCTCACCAACGGGGGGGGACACTGAAGCTTTCTTT. Its translation: CASSPTGGDTEAFF.

The chain has TRBV10-2 and TRBJ2-1; 7 nucleotides line up with TRBD2. The CDR3 is made up of 19 amino acids. The J segment lost 6 bases and the V segment lost 1 base, leaving 18 bases of the junction unmatched. Looked up from germline, CDR1 is WSHSY and CDR2 is SAAADI. The CDR3 sequence is CASSELWESRASGLNEQFF. CDR3 nucleotide sequence: TGCGCCAGCAGTGAGTTGTGGGAGAGTAGGGCTAGCGGTCTCAATGAGCAGTTCTTC.

J is TRBJ1-2 and V is TRBV5-1, with 10 nucleotides matching TRBD1. This CDR3 has 15 amino acids. Germline V gene sequence: CDR1 SGHRS, CDR2 YFSETQ. V lost 0 bases to trimming and J lost 6 bases; unmatched junction nucleotides: 5. This chain's CDR3 is CASSLGQGAGHGYTF. The CDR3 bases are TGCGCCAGCAGCTTGGGACAGGGGGCTGGTCATGGCTACACCTTC.

The chain carries TRBV5-1 and TRBJ2-3; 14 bases agree with TRBD2. V gave up 3 bases and J gave up 1 base; unmatched junction bases: 4. The CDR3 loop spans 17 amino acids. Germline V gene lookup returns CDR1 SGHRS and CDR2 YFSETQ. Here the CDR3 DNA reads TGCGCCAGCAGCTCCGGGACTAGCGGGAGTGGCACAGATACGCAGTATTTT. Translation: CASSSGTSGSGTDTQYF.

The chain joins TRBV27 to TRBJ2-3; 11 bases align to TRBD1. Unmatched junction bases numbered 4, after V lost 7 bases and J lost 4 bases. The length of the CDR3 is 14 residues. The germline V gene has CDR1 MNHEY and CDR2 SMNVEV (reference sequence). The CDR3 bases are TGTGCCAGCACCCGGGACAGGGGGGCAGATACGCAGTATTTT. Protein: CASTRDRGADTQYF.

V gene TRBV3-1 (or the pseudogene TRBV3-2) combines with J gene TRBJ2-3; maybe TRBD2 (5 bases). The CDR3 spans 15 residues. V was shortened by 0 bases and J by 2 bases, with 9 bases between the two germline ends. Germline CDR1 and CDR2: LGHDT and YNNKEL (reference sequence). CDR3 protein: CASSQDGLHTDTQYF. CDR3 coding DNA: TGTGCCAGCAGCCAAGATGGACTCCACACAGATACGCAGTATTTT.

The V call is TRBV9, the J call TRBJ1-1; TRBD1 aligns across 11 bases. CDR3 length equals 15 residues. J lost 4 bases, V lost 4 bases, and 6 bases had no gene match. Germline loops: CDR1 SGDLS, CDR2 YYNGEE. The CDR3 DNA follows: TGTGCCAGCAGCTCTCGGACAGGGGGCATCACTGAAGCTTTCTTT. Amino acids: CASSSRTGGITEAFF.